This T cell receptor (beta chain) was identified in a study of blood T cell repertoires in COVID-19. Trimming shortened V by 5 bases and J by 1 base, and 15 bases separated the two germline ends. CDR1 and CDR2 from the germline V gene are LGHDT and YNNKEL (reference sequence). This CDR3 contains 16 residues. In the original processing: Reference gene primer amplification in the assay estimated nucleated cell counts. Assay used: immunoSEQ multiplex PCR; TCRdb lists only in-frame clones, some missing. Clonal size and the V and J genes are those of that table, whereas D and trimming came from the DNA. The sample has 45,000 to 60,000 clones, over 80% seen once.

Sequencing was done on a sample of peripheral blood. This clonotype was obtained from an older woman with acute or convalescent COVID-19. This chain uses TRBV3-1 (or the pseudogene TRBV3-2) with TRBJ2-1; D is undetermined. The DNA for the CDR3 is TGTGCCAGCAGCGAAAGAGGCTCACCTTCCTACAATGAGCAGTTCTTC. As protein: CASSERGSPSYNEQFF.